These T cell receptor beta chains were read from a single sample in a study of spatial heterogeneity in lung cancer. MiXCR, applied by TCRdb to the 5' RACE reads, yields one record per CDR3 protein. The top ten hold about 42% of the sample, which has over a thousand distinct CDR3 sequences, about half seen once. Specimen: PBMCs, collected at surgery. All receptors come from a female donor with early-stage non-small cell lung cancer. The CDR3 runs from the conserved cysteine through the conserved F or W. The D gene is left open where the match is weak. The size of a clone is reported for some rows only, either as once, few or many, or as a class for expanded clones.

few | TRBJ1-6 | TRBV18 | 15 | NA | CASSPGGHFSSPLHF | TGTGCCAGCTCACCGGGGGGACACTTTTCATCACCCCTCCACTTT
few | TRBJ2-2 | TRBV9 | 18 | NA | CASSVAGMGPSGPGELFF | TGTGCCAGCAGCGTAGCCGGGATGGGCCCAAGCGGCCCCGGGGAGCTGTTTTTT
once | TRBJ1-5 | TRBV6-5 | 13 | NA | CASSVRAGQPQHF | TGTGCCAGCTCAGTACGGGCGGGGCAGCCCCAGCATTTT
NA | TRBJ1-4 | TRBV7-2 | 12 | NA | CASSFKNRPMFF | TGTGCCAGCAGCTTCAAAAACCGGCCAATGTTTTTT
few | TRBJ2-7 | TRBV20-1 | 16 | NA | CSARDQEWTTFYEQYF | TGCAGTGCTAGAGATCAAGAATGGACAACCTTCTACGAGCAGTACTTC
NA | TRBJ2-3 | TRBV2 | 15 | TRBD1 | CASSPLTGFTDTQYF | TGTGCCAGCAGTCCCCTGACAGGGTTCACAGATACGCAGTATTTT
NA | TRBJ1-1 | TRBV7-9 | 15 | TRBD1 | CASSFRDRGETEAFF | TGTGCCAGCAGCTTCCGGGACAGGGGAGAGACTGAAGCTTTCTTT
NA | TRBJ2-7 | TRBV6-6 | 14 | TRBD1 | CASSLGTGGYEQYF | TGTGCCAGCAGTCTTGGGACAGGGGGCTACGAGCAGTACTTC
NA | TRBJ2-5 | TRBV18 | 13 | NA | CASSPSGQETQYF | TGTGCCAGCTCACCGTCTGGCCAAGAGACCCAGTACTTC
NA | TRBJ2-3 | TRBV18 | 20 | TRBD2 | CASSPLPGLAGEAIGDTQYF | TGTGCCAGCTCACCGCTACCGGGACTAGCGGGAGAAGCCATTGGAGATACGCAGTATTTT
NA | TRBJ2-4 | TRBV30 | 16 | TRBD1 | CACQHQGAGAKNIQYF | TGTGCCTGCCAACACCAGGGGGCTGGAGCCAAAAACATTCAGTACTTC
few | TRBJ1-1 | TRBV5-1 | 14 | NA | CASSLTPGNTEAFF | TGCGCCAGCAGCTTGACCCCCGGGAACACTGAAGCTTTCTTT